One and the same sample provided the 8 T cell receptor beta chains below, sequenced in a study of T-cell reconstitution after alpha-beta-depleted transplantation in children. TCRbeta library construction was performed incorporating unique molecular identifiers. TCRdb redid the calling of the PCR reads with MiXCR, one entry per CDR3 protein. The data contain just over 950,000 distinct CDR3 sequences, about 30% of them singletons. The material was PBMCs, mostly from graft donor cells, obtained 360 days after TCRalphabeta/CD19-depleted stem cell transplant. The source is a boy younger than two who had a stem cell transplant for SCID, so the T cells may come from the graft donor.

This clonotype was recorded a few times. The genes are TRBV5-1 and TRBJ1-5, with TRBD1 matching over 11 bases. The germline V gene encodes CDR1 SGHRS and CDR2 YFSETQ. The CDR3 spans 14 residues. J lost 6 bases, V lost 6 bases, and 5 bases had no gene match. The CDR3 reads CASTAGTGGQPQHF. The CDR3, as DNA: TGCGCCAGCACCGCCGGGACAGGGGGTCAGCCCCAGCATTTT.

The chain recombines TRBV20-1 with TRBJ2-5; 15 positions agree with TRBD2. V trimming: 6 bases; J trimming: 5 bases; junction bases outside the gene matches: 7. Germline CDR1 is DFQATT and CDR2 is SNEGSKA (reference sequence). The CDR3 is 15 amino acids. This CDR3 reads CSARGTSGGFETQYF. Written as DNA, the CDR3 is TGCAGTGCAAGGGGGACTAGCGGGGGGTTTGAGACCCAGTACTTC.

This sequence joins TRBV4-2 and TRBJ1-5, with TRBD1 identical over 10 bases. The CDR3 is 16 amino acids. Per the germline V gene, CDR1 is LGHNA and CDR2 is YNFKEQ. Unmatched junction bases numbered 4, after V lost 1 base and J lost 4 bases. CDR3 residues: CASSQGQGARNQPQHF. DNA of the CDR3: TGTGCCAGCAGCCAAGGACAGGGGGCGAGGAATCAGCCCCAGCATTTT.

This clonotype has only a few counts. The genes are TRBV18 and TRBJ2-3; no reliable D call. Germline loops: CDR1 KGHSH, CDR2 LQKENI. Trimming removed 1 base from V and 1 base from J, with 6 bases in between. This CDR3 region has 14 residues. CDR3 residues: CASSPRIGTDTQYF. In nucleotides, the CDR3 is TGTGCCAGCTCACCACGAATAGGCACAGATACGCAGTATTTT. Looking up the rest from reference TRBV18 and TRBJ2-3 gives the full variable domain: NAGVMQNPRHLVRRRGQEARLRCSPMKGHSHVYWYRQLPEEGLKFMVYLQKENIIDESGMPKERFSAEFPKEGPSILRIQQVVRGDSAAYFCASSPRIGTDTQYFGPGTRLTVL.

The V call is TRBV20-1, the J call TRBJ2-7; D uncertain. Germline V gene sequence: CDR1 DFQATT, CDR2 SNEGSKA (reference sequence). The CDR3 consists of 15 residues. Deletions cut 5 bases from V and 0 bases from J, with 17 bases between. Here the CDR3 DNA reads TGCAGTGCTCCAGCCCGGCAGAAATTCTCCTACGAGCAGTACTTC. Translation: CSAPARQKFSYEQYF.

The rearrangement links TRBV27 to TRBJ2-3, with D possibly being TRBD2 (7 bases). Germline-derived CDR1 and CDR2 are MNHEY and SMNVEV (reference sequence). Trimming removed 10 bases at V and 4 bases at J, with 21 bases between. There are 15 residues in the CDR3. Here the CDR3 reads CATGKWAGAPDTQYF. The CDR3 coding sequence is TGTGCCACCGGGAAATGGGCGGGGGCTCCAGATACGCAGTATTTT.

This clonotype was detected only a few times. The chain combines TRBV12-3 or TRBV12-4 with TRBJ2-7, with TRBD1 identical over 7 bases. CDR3 length: 15 residues. The V gene end was trimmed by 2 bases and the J gene end by 1 base; junction bases not matched to a gene: 5. The CDR3 sequence is CASSLKVQGSYEQYF. The CDR3 nucleotides read TGTGCCAGCAGTTTAAAGGTACAGGGGTCCTACGAGCAGTACTTC.

V is TRBV20-1 and J is TRBJ2-5; D not certain. The CDR3 is 14 amino acids. Germline lookup yields CDR1 DFQATT and CDR2 SNEGSKA (reference sequence). The V and J ends lost 3 bases and 0 bases respectively, with 11 bases between them. CDR3 in DNA: TGCAGTGCTAGCCCAGGATTGCACCAAGAGACCCAGTACTTC. It codes for CSASPGLHQETQYF.